The 23 T cell receptor beta chains below come from one sample, sequenced in a study of blood T cells in healthy people across ages. With a J-beta primer mix and a sample-barcoded 5' primer, a second PCR ran 7 to 11 cycles. From the 5' RACE reads, TCRdb called clonotypes with MiXCR, one entry per CDR3 protein. The top ten clones hold 7.7% of a sample with about 1,500,000 distinct CDR3 sequences, approximately 30% of them seen once. Sequences were obtained from blood. Receptor source: a woman aged 30 to 39 in good health.

The V gene is TRBV7-2, the J gene TRBJ2-1; D possibly corresponds to TRBD1 (6 bases). Germline CDR1 and CDR2: SGHTA and FQGNSA. The CDR3 loop spans 16 amino acids. V shed 2 bases and J shed 3 bases, with 14 bases lying between them. The DNA of the CDR3 is TGTGCCAGCAGCTTAAAACAGGGACACCTCTACAATGAGCAGTTCTTC. It yields the protein CASSLKQGHLYNEQFF.

The V and J genes are TRBV11-1 and TRBJ2-1; D is possibly TRBD1 or TRBD2 (5 bases each). Germline V CDR1 and CDR2: SGHAT, FQDESV (reference sequence). This CDR3 has 15 amino acids. Trimming took 5 bases from V and 6 from J, leaving 17 bases between them. CDR3 in DNA: TGTGCCAGCAGCCCCTGGCAGGGAGTGGGCAATGAGCAGTTCTTC. This sequence encodes CASSPWQGVGNEQFF.

This chain uses TRBV6-6 with TRBJ2-7; the D is unclear. Germline lookup yields CDR1 MNHNY and CDR2 SVGAGI (reference sequence). V dropped 6 bases and J dropped 3 bases, with 15 bases sitting between them. The CDR3 spans 14 residues. CDR3 nucleotides: TGTGCCAGCAGCCCAACCCCCCACTACTACGAGCAGTACTTC. Its translation: CASSPTPHYYEQYF.

Concerning this clonotype: Since a much larger clone is just one base distant, this may be a read error. This chain connects TRBV7-6 to TRBJ2-7; 11 nucleotides align to TRBD1. V lost 6 bases and J lost 5; bases outside the gene matches: 6. This CDR3 has 14 amino acids. The V gene's germline CDR1 is SGHVS and CDR2 FNYEAQ. The CDR3 reads CASRSWDRGNEQYF. Written as DNA, the CDR3 is TGTGCCAGCAGGTCCTGGGACAGGGGGAACGAGCAGTACTTC.

This clonotype turned up a few times. The J gene is TRBJ2-1, the V gene TRBV11-3, with 9 bases matching TRBD1. Trimming cost V 5 bases and J 3 bases; bases outside gene matches: 5. Looked up from germline, CDR1 is SGHNT and CDR2 is YENEEA. The CDR3 extends over 15 amino acids. CDR3 sequence reads: CASSPRDRDYNEQFF. The CDR3 coding sequence is TGTGCCAGCAGCCCCAGGGACAGGGACTACAATGAGCAGTTCTTC.

The chain combines TRBV24-1 with TRBJ1-1, with D maybe TRBD1 (6 bases). Trimming left V 5 bases short and J 7 bases short, with 13 bases between. CDR1 and CDR2 (germline): KGHDR, SFDVKD. The CDR3 consists of 13 residues. The CDR3 DNA is TGTGCCACCAGTGCCACTCTGGGACATGAAGCTTTCTTT. Translating it yields CATSATLGHEAFF.

This clonotype was observed a handful of times. J is TRBJ1-2 and V is TRBV21-1; the listed D gene, TRBD1, was not tested against the DNA. TRBV21-1 is deemed a pseudogene. CDR3 length equals 20 residues. CDR3 in amino acids: CASSPWCRTDNPVPNYGYTF. The CDR3 DNA sequence: TGTGCCAGCAGCCCCTGGTGCCGGACAGATAACCCAGTGCCTAACTATGGCTACACCTTC.

The gene calls are TRBV12-5 and TRBJ2-1; no reliable D call. The CDR3 runs to 15 residues. The V end was cut by 0 bases, the J end by 5 bases, with 11 bases between. CDR1 and CDR2 (germline): LGHNT, FRNRAP. DNA of the CDR3: TGTGCTAGTGGTTTGGTGTCAGGAACCAACAATGAGCAGTTCTTC. It translates to CASGLVSGTNNEQFF.

This clonotype was counted only a few times. J is TRBJ1-4 and V is TRBV20-1, with 7 bases lining up with TRBD1. This CDR3 is built from 15 residues. The ends lost 4 bases at V and 4 bases at J; junction bases unmatched: 9. Germline V gene sequence: CDR1 DFQATT, CDR2 SNEGSKA (reference sequence). The CDR3 is CSAIRYGTDNEKLFF. In DNA form, the CDR3 reads TGCAGTGCTATACGATATGGGACAGATAATGAAAAACTGTTTTTT.

The gene calls are TRBV9 and TRBJ2-7; D assignment may be TRBD1 or TRBD2 (5 bases each). The CDR3 runs 15 residues. Germline V gives CDR1 SGDLS, CDR2 YYNGEE. Trimming shortened V by 0 bases and J by 0 bases, and 10 bases separated the two germline ends. CDR3 residues: CASSVDWGSSYEQYF. CDR3 DNA: TGTGCCAGCAGCGTAGACTGGGGGAGCTCCTACGAGCAGTACTTC.

This chain uses TRBV7-9 with TRBJ2-5, with 10 bases matching TRBD2. Trimming cost V 2 bases and J 5 bases; bases outside gene matches: 5. In germline, CDR1 is SEHNR, CDR2 FQNEAQ (reference sequence). CDR3 length: 15 residues. The CDR3 DNA reads as TGTGCCAGCAGCTTACTAGCGGGAGTAACGGAGACCCAGTACTTC. Translation gives CASSLLAGVTETQYF.

This clonotype was seen a few times. The chain couples TRBV20-1 to TRBJ1-5; the D gene is possibly TRBD1 (5 bases). The V and J ends lost 4 bases and 4 bases respectively, with 14 bases between them. Germline values: CDR1 DFQATT, CDR2 SNEGSKA (reference sequence). The CDR3 extends over 14 amino acids. CDR3 residues: CSATYPRGNQPQHF. The CDR3, as DNA: TGCAGTGCTACGTACCCCCGGGGGAATCAGCCCCAGCATTTT.

J is TRBJ2-1 and V is TRBV20-1, with 9 bases fitting TRBD2. CDR3 size: 16 residues. V shed 2 bases and J 0 bases; nucleotides not matched to a gene: 5. Germline V lookup: CDR1 DFQATT, CDR2 SNEGSKA (reference sequence). The CDR3: CSARSASGASYNEQFF. The DNA for the CDR3 is TGCAGTGCTAGATCGGCTAGCGGGGCCTCCTACAATGAGCAGTTCTTC.

The sample holds a few counts of this clonotype. The J gene is TRBJ2-3, the V gene TRBV4-3, with D tentatively TRBD1 (6 bases). V lost 3 bases, J lost 3 bases, and 13 bases lay in between. The CDR3 length is 15 residues. Looked up from germline, CDR1 is LGHNA and CDR2 is YSLEER. CDR3 DNA sequence: TGCGCCAGCAGCCAGGCCAGGGGAGTGACAGATACGCAGTATTTT. This encodes CASSQARGVTDTQYF.

This clonotype has ten or more counts. V is TRBV7-2 and J is TRBJ2-7; D not certain. CDR1 and CDR2 from the germline V gene are SGHTA and FQGNSA. The CDR3 contains 13 residues. V was cut by 1 base and J by 0 bases, with 4 bases left in between. This chain's CDR3 is CASSLDFSYEQYF. The DNA of the CDR3 is TGTGCCAGCAGCTTAGATTTCTCCTACGAGCAGTACTTC.

The chain joins TRBV6-6 to TRBJ2-1; TRBD2 might be the D (6 bases). The V end was cut by 7 bases, the J end by 7 bases, with 20 bases between. Germline V gives CDR1 MNHNY, CDR2 SVGAGI (reference sequence). The CDR3 length is 15 residues. The CDR3 nucleotides are TGTGCCAGCACCCAGGGATCGGGAGCTGTAAATGAGCAGTTCTTC. This codes for CASTQGSGAVNEQFF.

In this sample, this clonotype turned up a few times. V gene TRBV15 combines with J gene TRBJ1-1; perhaps TRBD1 as D (5 bases). V lost 3 bases, J lost 7 bases, and 15 bases lay in between. Germline CDR1 is LNHNV and CDR2 is YYDKDF (reference sequence). CDR3 size: 14 residues. CDR3 loop: CATSSFPVGGEAFF. CDR3 sequence (DNA): TGTGCCACCAGCAGTTTCCCTGTGGGGGGTGAAGCTTTCTTT.

This chain links TRBV29-1 with TRBJ1-2; the match to TRBD1 covers 8 bases. The CDR3 is 15 residues long. Germline CDR1 is SQVTM and CDR2 is ANQGSEA. V lost 3 bases, J lost 2 bases, and 8 bases stayed unmatched. Written as DNA, the CDR3 is TGCAGCGTTGAGCATAGCAGGACAGGGAACTATGGCTACACCTTC. It translates to CSVEHSRTGNYGYTF.

Regarding this clonotype: A read error may be the cause here, since a much bigger clone is one base away. The chain is built from TRBV19 and TRBJ2-1, with TRBD1 matching 7 bases. The V gene's germline CDR1 is LNHDA and CDR2 SQIVND (reference sequence). CDR3 length: 13 amino acids. DNA for the CDR3: TGTGCCGGTAGTATCTCAGGGGGCAATGAGCAGTTCTTC. The encoded protein is CAGSISGGNEQFF.

The chain has TRBV9 and TRBJ2-3, with a tentative D call TRBD2 (5 bases). V was cut by 0 bases and J by 1 base, with 9 bases left in between. Germline CDR1 is SGDLS and CDR2 is YYNGEE. There are 15 residues in the CDR3. CDR3 nucleotide sequence: TGTGCCAGCAGCGTAGGGTGGGGAGGCACAGATACGCAGTATTTT. It encodes CASSVGWGGTDTQYF.

V gene TRBV2 combines with J gene TRBJ2-3; 10 bases align to TRBD2. There are 15 residues in the CDR3. V lost 7 bases, J lost 2 bases, and 6 bases stayed unmatched. Germline CDR1 is SNHLY and CDR2 is FYNNEI. Here the CDR3 reads CASKGLAQITDTQYF. CDR3 bases: TGTGCCAGCAAGGGACTAGCGCAGATCACAGATACGCAGTATTTT.

In this sample, this clonotype turned up a few times. The genes are TRBV5-1 and TRBJ1-2; possible D gene TRBD1, 6 bases. Between the trimmed V and J ends, which lost 2 bases and 8 bases, there was a span of 13 bases. There are 13 residues in the CDR3. Germline loops: CDR1 SGHRS, CDR2 YFSETQ. The CDR3 DNA is TGCGCCAGCAGCTTCGGGACACCCCGGGGCTACACCTTC. Its translation is CASSFGTPRGYTF. Full variable domain (outside the CDR3, taken from reference TRBV5-1 and TRBJ1-2): KAGVTQTPRYLIKTRGQQVTLSCSPISGHRSVSWYQQTPGQGLQFLFEYFSETQRNKGNFPGRFSGRQFSNSRSEMNVSTLELGDSALYLCASSFGTPRGYTFGSGTRLTVV.

The rearrangement joins TRBV27 to TRBJ2-1; 10 bases match TRBD2. The CDR3 covers 14 residues. Germline loops: CDR1 MNHEY, CDR2 SMNVEV (reference sequence). The J segment lost 8 bases and the V segment lost 5 bases, leaving 6 bases of the junction unmatched. The CDR3 DNA reads as TGTGCCAGCAGTCCTAGCGGGAGTAGCGATGAGCAGTTCTTC. It encodes CASSPSGSSDEQFF.